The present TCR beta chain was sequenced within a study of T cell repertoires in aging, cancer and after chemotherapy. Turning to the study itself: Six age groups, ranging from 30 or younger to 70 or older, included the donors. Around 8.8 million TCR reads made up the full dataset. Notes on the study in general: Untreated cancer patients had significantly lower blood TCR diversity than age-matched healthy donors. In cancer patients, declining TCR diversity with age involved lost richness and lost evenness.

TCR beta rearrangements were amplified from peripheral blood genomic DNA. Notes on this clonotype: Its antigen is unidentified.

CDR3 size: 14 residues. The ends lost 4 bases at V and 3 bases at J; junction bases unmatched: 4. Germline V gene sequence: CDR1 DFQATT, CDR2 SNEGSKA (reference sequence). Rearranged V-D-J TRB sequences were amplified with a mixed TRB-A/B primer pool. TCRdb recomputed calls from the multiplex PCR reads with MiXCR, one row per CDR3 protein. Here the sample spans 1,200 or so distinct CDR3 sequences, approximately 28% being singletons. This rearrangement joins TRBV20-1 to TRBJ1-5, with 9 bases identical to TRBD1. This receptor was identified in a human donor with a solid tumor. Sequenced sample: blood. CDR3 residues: CSATRDRDNQPQHF. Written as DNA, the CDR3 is TGCAGTGCTACCCGGGACAGGGACAATCAGCCCCAGCATTTT.